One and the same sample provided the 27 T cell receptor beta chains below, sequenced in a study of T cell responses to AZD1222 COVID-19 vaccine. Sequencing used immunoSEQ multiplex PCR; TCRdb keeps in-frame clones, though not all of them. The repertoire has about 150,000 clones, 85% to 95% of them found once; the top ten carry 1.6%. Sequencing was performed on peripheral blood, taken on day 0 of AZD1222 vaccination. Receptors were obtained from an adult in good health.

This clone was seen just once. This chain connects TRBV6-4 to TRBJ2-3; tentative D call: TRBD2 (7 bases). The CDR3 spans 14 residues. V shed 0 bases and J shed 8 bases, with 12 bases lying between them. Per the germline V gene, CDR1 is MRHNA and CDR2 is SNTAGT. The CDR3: CASSDSGGGGTQYF. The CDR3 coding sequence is TGTGCCAGCAGTGACTCGGGAGGGGGAGGTACGCAGTATTTT.

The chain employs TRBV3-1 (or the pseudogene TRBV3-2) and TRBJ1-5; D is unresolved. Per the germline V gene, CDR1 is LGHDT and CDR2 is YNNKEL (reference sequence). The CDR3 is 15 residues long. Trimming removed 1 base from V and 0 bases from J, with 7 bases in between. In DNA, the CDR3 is TGTGCCAGCAGCCAAGGGATCCATAGCAATCAGCCCCAGCATTTT. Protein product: CASSQGIHSNQPQHF.

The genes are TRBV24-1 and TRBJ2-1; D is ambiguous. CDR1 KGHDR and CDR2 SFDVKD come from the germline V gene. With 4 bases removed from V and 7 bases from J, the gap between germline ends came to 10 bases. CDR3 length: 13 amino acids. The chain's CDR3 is CATSDIRSNEQFF. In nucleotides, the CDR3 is TGTGCCACCAGTGACATCAGGTCAAATGAGCAGTTCTTC.

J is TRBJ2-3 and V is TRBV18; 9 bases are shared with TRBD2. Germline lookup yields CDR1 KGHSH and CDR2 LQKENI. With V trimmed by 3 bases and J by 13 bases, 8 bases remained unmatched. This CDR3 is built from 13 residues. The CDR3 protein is CASSPVGEREEYF. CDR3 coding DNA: TGTGCCAGCTCACCCGTAGGTGAGCGGGAGGAGTATTTT.

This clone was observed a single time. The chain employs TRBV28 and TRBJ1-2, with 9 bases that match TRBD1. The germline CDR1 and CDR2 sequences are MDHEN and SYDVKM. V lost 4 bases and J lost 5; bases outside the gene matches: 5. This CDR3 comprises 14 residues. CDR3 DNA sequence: TGTGCCAGCAGTTCGCGGACAGGGGTGTATGGCTACACCTTC. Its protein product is CASSSRTGVYGYTF.

The CDR3 protein is CAIGGEETQYF. The CDR3 DNA is TGTGCCATAGGGGGGGAAGAGACCCAGTACTTC. The rearrangement links TRBV6-5 to TRBJ2-5; the D gene is possibly TRBD2 (7 bases). The germline V and J ends were trimmed by 10 bases and 3 bases, with 9 bases remaining between them. CDR1 and CDR2 (germline): MNHEY, SVGAGI. There are 11 residues in the CDR3.

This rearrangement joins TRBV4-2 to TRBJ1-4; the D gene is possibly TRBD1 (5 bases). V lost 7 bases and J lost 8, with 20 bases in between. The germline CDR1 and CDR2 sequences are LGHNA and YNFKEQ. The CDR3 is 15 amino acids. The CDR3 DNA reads TGTGCCAGCAACCTCCAGGGTGGAGGTGTCGAAAAACTGTTTTTT. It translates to CASNLQGGGVEKLFF.

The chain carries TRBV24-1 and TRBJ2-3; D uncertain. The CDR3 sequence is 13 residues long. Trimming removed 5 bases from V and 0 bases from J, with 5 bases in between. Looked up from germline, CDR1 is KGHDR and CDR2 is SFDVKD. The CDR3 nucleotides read TGTGCCACCAGTGTTGTCAGCACAGATACGCAGTATTTT. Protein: CATSVVSTDTQYF.

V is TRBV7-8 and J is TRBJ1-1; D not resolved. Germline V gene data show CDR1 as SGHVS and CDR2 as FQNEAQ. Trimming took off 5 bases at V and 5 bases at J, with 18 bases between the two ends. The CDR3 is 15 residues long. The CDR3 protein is CASSSIVPPGTEAFF. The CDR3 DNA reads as TGTGCCAGCAGCAGCATTGTGCCTCCCGGGACTGAAGCTTTCTTT.

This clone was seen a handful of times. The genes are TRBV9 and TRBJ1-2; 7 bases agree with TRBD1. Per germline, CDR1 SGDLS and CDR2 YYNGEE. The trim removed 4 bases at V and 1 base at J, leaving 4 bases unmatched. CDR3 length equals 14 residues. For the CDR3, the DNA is TGTGCCAGCAGCCTACAGGGGATTAACTATGGCTACACCTTC. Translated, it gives CASSLQGINYGYTF. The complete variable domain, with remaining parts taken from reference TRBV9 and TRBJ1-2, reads DSGVTQTPKHLITATGQRVTLRCSPRSGDLSVYWYQQSLDQGLQFLIQYYNGEERAKGNILERFSAQQFPDLHSELNLSSLELGDSALYFCASSLQGINYGYTFGSGTRLTVV.

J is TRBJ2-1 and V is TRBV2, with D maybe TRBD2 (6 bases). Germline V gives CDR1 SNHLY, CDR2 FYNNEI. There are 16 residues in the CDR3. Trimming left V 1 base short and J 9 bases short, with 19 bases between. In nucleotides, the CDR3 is TGTGCCAGCAGTGAAGGGAGGAAGGTGGGAGGCGGTGAGCAGTTCTTC. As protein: CASSEGRKVGGGEQFF.

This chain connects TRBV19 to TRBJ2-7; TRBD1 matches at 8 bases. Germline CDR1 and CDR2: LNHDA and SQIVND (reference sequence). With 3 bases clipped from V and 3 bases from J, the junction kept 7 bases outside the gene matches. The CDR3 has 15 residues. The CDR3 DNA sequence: TGTGCCAGTAGTATCGCAGGGGGCTATAACTACGAGCAGTACTTC. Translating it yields CASSIAGGYNYEQYF. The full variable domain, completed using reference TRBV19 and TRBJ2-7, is DGGITQSPKYLFRKEGQNVTLSCEQNLNHDAMYWYRQDPGQGLRLIYYSQIVNDFQKGDIAEGYSVSREKKESFPLTVTSAQKNPTAFYLCASSIAGGYNYEQYFGPGTRLTVT.

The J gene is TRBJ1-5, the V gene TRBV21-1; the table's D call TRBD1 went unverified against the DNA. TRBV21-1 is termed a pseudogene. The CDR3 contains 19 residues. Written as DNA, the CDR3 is TGTGCCAGCAGCCCAGCCGGGACAGGGGGACCTGGGTTCTGTCAGCCCCAGCATTTT. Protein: CASSPAGTGGPGFCQPQHF.

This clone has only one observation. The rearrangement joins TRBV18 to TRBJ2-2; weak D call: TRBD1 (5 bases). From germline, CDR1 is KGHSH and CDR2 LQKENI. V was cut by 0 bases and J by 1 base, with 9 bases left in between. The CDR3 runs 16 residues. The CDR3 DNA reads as TGTGCCAGCTCACCACCCGCCAGGGTGAACACCGGGGAGCTGTTTTTT. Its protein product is CASSPPARVNTGELFF.

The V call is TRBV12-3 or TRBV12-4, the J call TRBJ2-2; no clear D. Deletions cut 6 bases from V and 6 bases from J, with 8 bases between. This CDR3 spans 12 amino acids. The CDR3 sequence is CASSPSPGELFF. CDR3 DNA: TGTGCCAGCAGCCCTTCACCCGGGGAGCTGTTTTTT.

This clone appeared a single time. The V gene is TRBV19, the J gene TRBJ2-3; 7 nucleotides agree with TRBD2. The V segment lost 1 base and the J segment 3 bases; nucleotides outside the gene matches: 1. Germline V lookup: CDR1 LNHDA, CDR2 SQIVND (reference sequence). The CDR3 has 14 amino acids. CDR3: CASSIGLATDTQYF. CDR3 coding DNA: TGTGCCAGTAGTATAGGACTAGCTACAGATACGCAGTATTTT.

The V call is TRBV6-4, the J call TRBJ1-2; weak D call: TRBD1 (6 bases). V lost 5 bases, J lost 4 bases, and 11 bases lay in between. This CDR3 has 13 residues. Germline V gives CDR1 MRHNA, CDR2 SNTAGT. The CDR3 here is CASSPDRSYGYTF. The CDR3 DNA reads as TGTGCCAGCAGTCCTGACAGGTCCTATGGCTACACCTTC.

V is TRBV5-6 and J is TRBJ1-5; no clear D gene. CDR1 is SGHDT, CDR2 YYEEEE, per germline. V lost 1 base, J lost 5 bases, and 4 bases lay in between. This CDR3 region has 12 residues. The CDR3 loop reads CASSLPYQPQHF. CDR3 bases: TGTGCCAGCAGCTTGCCGTATCAGCCCCAGCATTTT. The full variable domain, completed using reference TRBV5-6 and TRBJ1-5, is DAGVTQSPTHLIKTRGQQVTLRCSPKSGHDTVSWYQQALGQGPQFIFQYYEEEERQRGNFPDRFSGHQFPNYSSELNVNALLLGDSALYLCASSLPYQPQHFGDGTRLSIL.

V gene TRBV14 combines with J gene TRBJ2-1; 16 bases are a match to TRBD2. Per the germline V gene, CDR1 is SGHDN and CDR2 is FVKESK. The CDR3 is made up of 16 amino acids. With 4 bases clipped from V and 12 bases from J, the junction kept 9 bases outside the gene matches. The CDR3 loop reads CASSPRGTSGRALQFF. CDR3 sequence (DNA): TGTGCCAGCAGCCCCCGAGGGACTAGCGGGAGGGCCCTGCAGTTCTTC.

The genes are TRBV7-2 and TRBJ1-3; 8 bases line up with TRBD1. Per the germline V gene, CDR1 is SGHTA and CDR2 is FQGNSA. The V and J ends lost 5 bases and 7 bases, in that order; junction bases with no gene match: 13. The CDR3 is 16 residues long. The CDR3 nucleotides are TGTGCCAGCAGCCCTTCTGCAGGGGGCGTTGGTAACACCATATATTTT. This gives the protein CASSPSAGGVGNTIYF.

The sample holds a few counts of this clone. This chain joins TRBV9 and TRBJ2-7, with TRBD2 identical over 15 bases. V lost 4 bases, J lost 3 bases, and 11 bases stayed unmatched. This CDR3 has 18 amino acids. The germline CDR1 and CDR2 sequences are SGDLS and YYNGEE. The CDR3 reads CASSPSGLAGGPGYEQYF. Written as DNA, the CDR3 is TGTGCCAGCAGCCCGAGCGGACTAGCGGGAGGGCCGGGCTACGAGCAGTACTTC.

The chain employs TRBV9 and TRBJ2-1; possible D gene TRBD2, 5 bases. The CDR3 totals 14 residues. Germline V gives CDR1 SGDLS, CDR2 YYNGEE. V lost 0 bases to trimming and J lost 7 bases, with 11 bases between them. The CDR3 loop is CASSVDGGANEQFF. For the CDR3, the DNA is TGTGCCAGCAGCGTAGATGGAGGTGCAAATGAGCAGTTCTTC.

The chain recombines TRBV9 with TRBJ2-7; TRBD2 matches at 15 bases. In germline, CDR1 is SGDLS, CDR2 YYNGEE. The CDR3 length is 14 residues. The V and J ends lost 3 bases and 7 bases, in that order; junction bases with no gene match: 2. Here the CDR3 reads CASSGGTSGGEQYF. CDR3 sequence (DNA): TGTGCCAGCAGCGGCGGGACTAGCGGGGGGGAGCAGTACTTC.

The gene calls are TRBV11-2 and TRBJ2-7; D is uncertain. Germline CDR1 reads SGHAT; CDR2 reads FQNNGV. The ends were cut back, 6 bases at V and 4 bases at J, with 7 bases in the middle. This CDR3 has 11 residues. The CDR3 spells CASSPDYEQYF. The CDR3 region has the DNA TGTGCCAGCAGTCCCGATTACGAGCAGTACTTC.

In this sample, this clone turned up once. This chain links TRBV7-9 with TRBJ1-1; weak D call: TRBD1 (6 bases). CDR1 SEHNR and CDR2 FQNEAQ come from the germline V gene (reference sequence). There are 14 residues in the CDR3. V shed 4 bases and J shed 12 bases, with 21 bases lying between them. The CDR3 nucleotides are TGTGCCAGCAGCTCCATGTCGGCCCAGGGGAGTACTTTCTTT. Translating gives CASSSMSAQGSTFF.

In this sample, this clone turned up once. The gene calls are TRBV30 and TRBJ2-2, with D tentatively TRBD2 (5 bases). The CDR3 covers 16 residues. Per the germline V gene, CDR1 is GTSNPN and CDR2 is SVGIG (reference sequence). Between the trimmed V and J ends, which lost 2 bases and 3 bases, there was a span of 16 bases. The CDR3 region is CAWSRRSGVDTGELFF. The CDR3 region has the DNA TGTGCCTGGAGTAGGAGGAGCGGAGTAGACACCGGGGAGCTGTTTTTT.

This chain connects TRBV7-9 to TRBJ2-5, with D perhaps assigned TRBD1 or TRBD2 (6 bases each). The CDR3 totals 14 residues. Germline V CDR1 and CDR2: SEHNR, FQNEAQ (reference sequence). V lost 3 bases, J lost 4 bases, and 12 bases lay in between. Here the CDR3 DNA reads TGTGCCAGCAGCTTCCGGGGGCGTCGAGAGACCCAGTACTTC. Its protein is CASSFRGRRETQYF.